This T cell receptor beta chain was obtained from a study of T cell repertoires in cytomegalovirus infection. Looking at the study overall: Matching HLA type, along with CMV infection, was indicated by public TCR beta signatures.

Study-wide findings and caveats: Identification of carriers of CMV plus the relevant HLA was achieved through cumulative public TCR beta family frequency. The ex vivo response was dominated by HLA-C-restricted CMV-specific TCR beta clonotypes.

TCRdb itself ran the reads through MiXCR, one entry per CDR3 protein. The table shows more than 400,000 distinct CDR3 sequences, with 26% occurring only once. Comments on this clonotype: Its matching antigen is unknown.

The germline V gene has CDR1 KGHSH and CDR2 LQKENI. V lost 3 bases to trimming and J lost 4 bases; unmatched junction nucleotides: 13. This CDR3 comprises 18 residues. This sequence was found in a human donor in good health (CMV status not recorded). Some clones in this sample may be carry-over from other donors' samples. The sequencing input was PBMCs. The chain links TRBV18 to TRBJ1-3; TRBD1 aligns across 9 bases. CDR3 residues: CASSPIPPGQGRGNTIYF. The CDR3 region has the DNA TGTGCCAGCTCACCGATTCCTCCGGGACAGGGTCGAGGAAACACCATATATTTT. The full variable domain, with the rest looked up from reference TRBV18 and TRBJ1-3, is NAGVMQNPRHLVRRRGQEARLRCSPMKGHSHVYWYRQLPEEGLKFMVYLQKENIIDESGMPKERFSAEFPKEGPSILRIQQVVRGDSAAYFCASSPIPPGQGRGNTIYFGEGSWLTVV.